These T cell receptor beta chains were read from a single sample in a study of human T cells and chemical hapten exposure. TCRdb used MiXCR to reprocess the RACE reads, holding one entry per CDR3 protein. In the table there are approximately 52,000 distinct CDR3 sequences, about 9% of which are singletons. The starting material was whole blood, obtained in connection with sensitization to the hapten diphenylcyclopropenone (DPC). The source of these receptors is a middle-aged woman with alopecia areata. Some clones in this sample may be carry-over from other donors' samples. Both conserved end residues are part of each CDR3. D genes are given only for firm matches. Expanded clones get a size class; other rows say once, few or many, or leave the size out.

J: TRBJ2-7
V: TRBV5-4
size: many
D: -
DNA: TGTGCCAGCAGCTTGAGGCAGGGACCGTACGAGCAGTACTTC
CDR3: CASSLRQGPYEQYF

J: TRBJ1-2
V: TRBV28
size: -
D: -
DNA: TGTGCCAGCAGTCCCACGGGACACATCTATGGCTACACCTTC
CDR3: CASSPTGHIYGYTF

J: TRBJ2-7
V: TRBV7-8
size: many
D: TRBD1
DNA: TGTGCCAGCAGCCGAGACAGGGCATTTGAGCAGTACTTC
CDR3: CASSRDRAFEQYF

J: TRBJ2-3
V: TRBV7-3
size: many
D: -
DNA: TGTGCCAGCAGCAAAGGGCCGAAGGGGGTTTTAAGCACAGATACGCAGTATTTT
CDR3: CASSKGPKGVLSTDTQYF

J: TRBJ1-2
V: TRBV28
size: many
D: TRBD1
DNA: TGTGCCAGTATAATGTCAGGGGGGGTTAACTATGGCTACACCTTC
CDR3: CASIMSGGVNYGYTF

J: TRBJ2-7
V: TRBV6-5
size: many
D: -
DNA: TGTGCCAGCAGTTACCAAGCGGACAGCGCCTACGAGCAGTACTTC
CDR3: CASSYQADSAYEQYF

J: TRBJ1-1
V: TRBV18
size: few
D: -
DNA: TGTGCCAGCTCAGAGGACATGGATGCTTTCTTT
CDR3: CASSEDMDAFF

J: TRBJ2-7
V: TRBV29-1
size: -
D: -
DNA: TGCAGCGTCCGAAGGGCCGATTACGAGCAGTACTTC
CDR3: CSVRRADYEQYF

J: TRBJ1-5
V: TRBV20-1
size: few
D: TRBD1
DNA: TGCAGTGCTAGATCCCCGGGACAGGGGGCTGGTCAGCCCCAGCATTTT
CDR3: CSARSPGQGAGQPQHF

J: TRBJ2-7
V: TRBV5-1
size: many
D: TRBD1
DNA: TGCGCCAGCAGCTCCGGGACAGGGGGCTACGAGCAGTACTTC
CDR3: CASSSGTGGYEQYF

J: TRBJ1-6
V: TRBV13
size: -
D: TRBD1
DNA: TGTGCCAGCAGCTTAGCGGGGACAGCAAATTCACCCCTCCACTTT
CDR3: CASSLAGTANSPLHF

J: TRBJ1-1
V: TRBV5-6
size: many
D: TRBD1
DNA: TGTGCCAGCAGCTGGCTTCTGGACAGGGTCAACACTGAAGCTTTCTTT
CDR3: CASSWLLDRVNTEAFF

J: TRBJ2-5
V: TRBV7-8
size: many
D: TRBD2
DNA: TGTGCCAGCAGCCCCCTGATAGCTAGCGGGGGGCTAGGAGAGACCCAGTACTTC
CDR3: CASSPLIASGGLGETQYF

J: TRBJ1-6
V: TRBV7-9
size: many
D: -
DNA: TGTGCCAGCAGCTTAGGTCTCGGACGAGATTCACCCCTCCACTTT
CDR3: CASSLGLGRDSPLHF

J: TRBJ2-7
V: TRBV2
size: -
D: -
DNA: TGTGCCAGCAGTGAAGTCCCGGACCACTACGAGCAGTACTTC
CDR3: CASSEVPDHYEQYF

J: TRBJ2-1
V: TRBV11-3
size: -
D: TRBD1
DNA: TGTGCCAGCAGCTTAGCCTGGACAGGGGACAACTCCTACAATGAGCAGTTCTTC
CDR3: CASSLAWTGDNSYNEQFF

J: TRBJ1-1
V: TRBV11-2
size: many
D: -
DNA: TGTGCCACCAGAGAAGGGGGAAGGGCTGAAGCTTTCTTT
CDR3: CATREGGRAEAFF

J: TRBJ1-6
V: TRBV7-6
size: few
D: -
DNA: TGTGCCAGCAGCTTAAATTTAGCGGATAATTCACCCCTCCACTTT
CDR3: CASSLNLADNSPLHF

J: TRBJ1-1
V: TRBV18
size: many
D: TRBD1
DNA: TGTGCCAGCTCACCGGGACAGAGGAACACTGAAGCTTTCTTT
CDR3: CASSPGQRNTEAFF

J: TRBJ2-1
V: TRBV6-4
size: many
D: -
DNA: TGTGCCAGCAGTGAGGGGGGGCCCTACAATGAGCAGTTCTTC
CDR3: CASSEGGPYNEQFF

J: TRBJ2-7
V: TRBV7-2
size: -
D: TRBD1
DNA: TGTGCCAGCAGCTCGCCCGGGACAGCCTACGAGCAGTACTTC
CDR3: CASSSPGTAYEQYF

J: TRBJ2-3
V: TRBV7-2
size: many
D: -
DNA: TGTGCCAGCAGCTTTCAGGGTTGGGATACGCAGTATTTT
CDR3: CASSFQGWDTQYF

J: TRBJ2-4
V: TRBV11-2
size: many
D: TRBD1
DNA: TGTGCCAGCAGCCTCGACAGGGGGCCGCCGGAAAACATTCAGTACTTC
CDR3: CASSLDRGPPENIQYF

J: TRBJ1-1
V: TRBV20-1
size: many
D: -
DNA: TGCAGTGCTAGAGAGCAGGGGCGCACTGAAGCTTTCTTT
CDR3: CSAREQGRTEAFF

J: TRBJ2-6
V: TRBV5-1
size: -
D: -
DNA: TGCGCCAGCAGCAGGTCTGCCTCCTCTGGGGCCAACGTCCTGACTTTC
CDR3: CASSRSASSGANVLTF

J: TRBJ1-4
V: TRBV28
size: -
D: -
DNA: TGTGCCAGCAGTCCCCGGAATGAAAAACTGTTTTTT
CDR3: CASSPRNEKLFF

J: TRBJ1-5
V: TRBV2
size: many
D: -
DNA: TGTGCCAGCAGTGATATTACGGTCCGGTCTCAGCCCCAGCATTTT
CDR3: CASSDITVRSQPQHF

J: TRBJ1-2
V: TRBV12-3/TRBV12-4
size: -
D: TRBD1
DNA: TGTGCCAGCAGTTTAATGGGACAGACTAACTATGGCTACACCTTC
CDR3: CASSLMGQTNYGYTF

J: TRBJ2-7
V: TRBV12-3/TRBV12-4
size: few
D: TRBD1
DNA: TGTGCCAGCAGTCGAATAGACAGGGGGCTCTACGAGCAGTACTTC
CDR3: CASSRIDRGLYEQYF

J: TRBJ1-6
V: TRBV7-9
size: many
D: TRBD1
DNA: TGTGCCAGCAGCCCCGACAGGGGTAATTCACCCCTCCACTTT
CDR3: CASSPDRGNSPLHF

J: TRBJ2-7
V: TRBV18
size: few
D: TRBD2
DNA: TGTGCCAGCTCACCGGTGGCGGGGGTTTACGAGCAGTACTTC
CDR3: CASSPVAGVYEQYF

J: TRBJ1-3
V: TRBV28
size: many
D: -
DNA: TGTGCCAGCAGTCCAGGGACGGAAGGAAACACCATATATTTT
CDR3: CASSPGTEGNTIYF

J: TRBJ1-1
V: TRBV9
size: many
D: -
DNA: TGTGCCAGCAGCGTAGCGGATGGGACTGAAGCTTTCTTT
CDR3: CASSVADGTEAFF

J: TRBJ2-5
V: TRBV7-2
size: many
D: -
DNA: TGTGCCAGCAGCTTAGGAGTGAATAGTGTAGAGACCCAGTACTTC
CDR3: CASSLGVNSVETQYF

J: TRBJ2-7
V: TRBV4-3
size: many
D: TRBD1
DNA: TGCGCCAGCAGCCAAGGGACAGGGCTAGCCTACGAGCAGTACTTC
CDR3: CASSQGTGLAYEQYF